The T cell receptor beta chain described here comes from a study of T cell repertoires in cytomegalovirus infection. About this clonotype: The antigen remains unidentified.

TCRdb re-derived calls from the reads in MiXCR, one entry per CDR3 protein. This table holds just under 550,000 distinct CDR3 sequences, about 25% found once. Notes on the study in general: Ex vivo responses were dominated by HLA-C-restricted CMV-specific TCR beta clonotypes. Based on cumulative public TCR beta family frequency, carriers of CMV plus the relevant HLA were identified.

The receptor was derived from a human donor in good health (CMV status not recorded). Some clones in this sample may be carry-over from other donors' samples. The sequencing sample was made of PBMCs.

The CDR3 region has the DNA TGTGCCAGCAGTTCCCGACAGGGGCTCTCTGGAAACACCATATATTTT. Its translation: CASSSRQGLSGNTIYF. The chain couples TRBV27 to TRBJ1-3, with TRBD1 matching 8 bases. V lost 4 bases, J lost 0 bases, and 5 bases stayed unmatched. Germline V CDR1 and CDR2: MNHEY, SMNVEV (reference sequence). This CDR3 has 16 amino acids.